One and the same sample provided the 26 T cell receptor beta chains below, sequenced in a study of CD8 T cells in ankylosing spondylitis. Each CDR3 protein is one row after TCRdb ran MiXCR on the 5' RACE reads. The sample holds about 36,000 distinct CDR3 sequences, 10% to 15% seen once. Sequenced sample: synovial fluid, either unsorted or a sorted T cell fraction (not recorded which). Source of these receptors: a male donor with ankylosing spondylitis.

This clonotype was detected ten times or more. The chain couples TRBV7-9 to TRBJ2-7; 8 bases are shared with TRBD1. Trimming at V came to 5 bases and at J to 1 base, leaving 4 bases not matched to a gene. Germline CDR1 and CDR2: SEHNR and FQNEAQ (reference sequence). The CDR3 has 14 amino acids. CDR3 sequence reads: CASSPRDRSYEQYF. The CDR3 DNA sequence: TGTGCCAGCAGCCCCCGGGACAGGTCCTACGAGCAGTACTTC.

The V and J genes are TRBV7-9 and TRBJ2-7; 7 positions agree with TRBD1. Per germline, CDR1 SEHNR and CDR2 FQNEAQ (reference sequence). There are 17 residues in the CDR3. The V segment lost 4 bases and the J segment 6 bases; nucleotides outside the gene matches: 18. The CDR3 loop is CASSSAVDRPNALEQYF. CDR3 nucleotides: TGTGCCAGCAGCTCTGCTGTGGACAGGCCCAACGCCCTCGAGCAGTACTTC.

This clonotype was seen more than once but under ten times. This sequence joins TRBV30 and TRBJ1-1; D not resolved. Per the germline V gene, CDR1 is GTSNPN and CDR2 is SVGIG (reference sequence). This CDR3 is 16 amino acids long. V lost 2 bases and J 0 bases, leaving 16 bases between the germline ends. The CDR3 is CAWSIVQAVMNTEAFF. CDR3 nucleotides: TGTGCCTGGAGTATCGTCCAGGCGGTTATGAACACTGAAGCTTTCTTT.

This clonotype was counted a few times. V and J are TRBV18 and TRBJ2-1; possibly TRBD2 for D (6 bases). V was shortened by 8 bases and J by 0 bases, with 14 bases between the two germline ends. Germline V gene lookup returns CDR1 KGHSH and CDR2 LQKENI. The CDR3 runs 15 residues. DNA for the CDR3: TGTGCCAGCCTTGGGACGGGGGTCTCCTACAATGAGCAGTTCTTC. Amino acids: CASLGTGVSYNEQFF.

The rearrangement uses TRBV6-4 and TRBJ2-1; 9 bases are a match to TRBD2. The J segment lost 2 bases and the V segment lost 3 bases, leaving 5 bases of the junction unmatched. Germline CDR1 is MRHNA and CDR2 is SNTAGT. CDR3 size: 16 residues. The CDR3 DNA reads as TGTGCCAGCAGTGAAGGGGCGGGAGGGCCCTACAATGAGCAGTTCTTC. The encoded protein is CASSEGAGGPYNEQFF.

Ten or more counts support this clonotype. The rearrangement uses TRBV7-9 and TRBJ2-7; unclear D gene. Trimming took 4 bases from V and 4 from J, leaving 11 bases between them. Germline V CDR1 and CDR2: SEHNR, FQNEAQ (reference sequence). CDR3 size: 13 residues. This CDR3 is CASSSTPRYEQYF. The CDR3 DNA reads as TGTGCCAGCAGCTCAACTCCTCGTTACGAGCAGTACTTC.

Many counts were recorded for this clonotype. The CDR3 loop is CASSFLAGTDTQYF. The DNA for the CDR3 is TGTGCCAGCAGTTTCCTAGCGGGCACAGATACGCAGTATTTT. The chain has TRBV28 and TRBJ2-3; 7 positions agree with TRBD2. The CDR3 consists of 14 residues. V lost 3 bases, J lost 1 base, and 1 base stayed unmatched. Germline-derived CDR1 and CDR2 are MDHEN and SYDVKM.

This clonotype was seen more than once but under ten times. The rearrangement uses TRBV9 and TRBJ1-1; D is undetermined. There are 15 residues in the CDR3. CDR1 is SGDLS and CDR2 is YYNGEE in the germline V gene. V lost 4 bases and J 0 bases, leaving 13 bases between the germline ends. The DNA of the CDR3 is TGTGCCAGCAGCAGAAAGCCAGGCATGAACACTGAAGCTTTCTTT. Translating gives CASSRKPGMNTEAFF.

This clonotype has more than one count but fewer than ten. The CDR3 here is CASSAAGTGKYF. DNA of the CDR3: TGTGCCAGCAGCGCGGCCGGGACAGGAAAGTACTTC. The chain employs TRBV7-8 and TRBJ2-7; TRBD1 matches 8 bases. Germline CDR1 is SGHVS and CDR2 is FQNEAQ. Trimming removed 5 bases from V and 11 bases from J; junction bases left unmatched: 8. This CDR3 has 12 amino acids. Using reference TRBV7-8 and TRBJ2-7 for the parts outside the CDR3, the full variable domain is GAGVSQSPRYKVAKRGQDVALRCDPISGHVSLFWYQQALGQGPEFLTYFQNEAQLDKSGLPSDRFFAERPEGSVSTLKIQRTQQEDSAVYLCASSAAGTGKYFGPGTRLTVT.

This clonotype showed up just a few times. The rearrangement joins TRBV6-7 to TRBJ2-1, with 13 bases aligning to TRBD2. TRBV6-7 is an open reading frame whose function is uncertain. V shed 0 bases, J shed 3 bases, and the junction held 11 bases outside the gene matches. There are 20 residues in the CDR3. The chain's CDR3 is CASSYSWTSGSPIDYNEQFF. CDR3 bases: TGTGCCAGCAGTTACTCGTGGACTAGCGGGAGTCCCATCGACTACAATGAGCAGTTCTTC.

The sample holds many counts of this clonotype. The chain recombines TRBV6-4 with TRBJ2-2; TRBD1 matches at 11 bases. Germline V lookup: CDR1 MRHNA, CDR2 SNTAGT. This CDR3 is 15 amino acids long. J gave up 4 bases and V 2 bases, and 0 bases lay outside the gene matches. The CDR3 loop is CASSDGQGATGELFF. DNA for the CDR3: TGTGCCAGCAGTGACGGACAGGGGGCCACCGGGGAGCTGTTTTTT.

The gene calls are TRBV9 and TRBJ2-5; D may be TRBD1 or TRBD2 (5 bases each). CDR3 length equals 15 residues. V lost 7 bases, J lost 3 bases, and 19 bases lay in between. CDR1 SGDLS and CDR2 YYNGEE come from the germline V gene. The chain's CDR3 is CASGGKPGLEETQYF. The DNA for the CDR3 is TGTGCCAGCGGAGGAAAACCGGGGCTGGAAGAGACCCAGTACTTC. The complete variable domain, with remaining parts taken from reference TRBV9 and TRBJ2-5, reads DSGVTQTPKHLITATGQRVTLRCSPRSGDLSVYWYQQSLDQGLQFLIQYYNGEERAKGNILERFSAQQFPDLHSELNLSSLELGDSALYFCASGGKPGLEETQYFGPGTRLLVL.

This clonotype was counted only a few times. The chain recombines TRBV7-3 with TRBJ2-1, with D perhaps TRBD1 (6 bases). The germline CDR1 and CDR2 sequences are SGHTA and FQGTGA. The CDR3 totals 14 residues. Deletions cut 1 base from V and 9 bases from J, with 13 bases between. The CDR3 protein is CASSLIGQMGEQFF. Here the CDR3 DNA reads TGTGCCAGCAGCTTAATAGGACAGATGGGTGAGCAGTTCTTC.

This clonotype was found many times. V gene TRBV12-5 combines with J gene TRBJ2-7; D gene ambiguous. The ends were cut back, 6 bases at V and 3 bases at J, with 12 bases in the middle. The CDR3 loop spans 13 amino acids. CDR1 LGHNT and CDR2 FRNRAP come from the germline V gene. This CDR3 reads CASGPDTIYEQYF. The CDR3, as DNA: TGTGCTAGTGGACCTGATACAATCTACGAGCAGTACTTC. Combining the CDR3 with reference TRBV12-5 and TRBJ2-7 gives the whole variable domain DARVTQTPRHKVTEMGQEVTMRCQPILGHNTVFWYRQTMMQGLELLAYFRNRAPLDDSGMPKDRFSAEMPDATLATLKIQPSEPRDSAVYFCASGPDTIYEQYFGPGTRLTVT.

About this clonotype: One end of the junction is discordant with germline, which a read error may explain. This sequence joins TRBV5-8 and TRBJ1-5, with unresolved D. CDR3 size: 15 residues. The germline CDR1 and CDR2 sequences are SGHTS and YDEGEE. The CDR3 region is CAISPGLRGNQPQHF. CDR3 bases: TGTGCCATCAGCCCCGGGCTTCGGGGCAATCAGCCCCAGCATTTT.

This clonotype appeared many times. The chain joins TRBV7-8 to TRBJ1-1; D call uncertain. This CDR3 contains 15 residues. The V and J ends lost 3 bases and 6 bases respectively, with 17 bases between them. Looked up from germline, CDR1 is SGHVS and CDR2 is FQNEAQ. This CDR3 reads CASSFSTGHAPEAFF. The CDR3 DNA reads TGTGCCAGCAGCTTTTCGACCGGCCATGCGCCTGAAGCTTTCTTT. The variable domain in full, with the rest retrieved from reference TRBV7-8 and TRBJ1-1, is GAGVSQSPRYKVAKRGQDVALRCDPISGHVSLFWYQQALGQGPEFLTYFQNEAQLDKSGLPSDRFFAERPEGSVSTLKIQRTQQEDSAVYLCASSFSTGHAPEAFFGQGTRLTVV.

This clonotype came up many times. The chain carries TRBV7-2 and TRBJ2-1, with TRBD2 identical over 11 bases. The V gene's germline CDR1 is SGHTA and CDR2 FQGNSA. The CDR3 runs to 18 residues. Trimming removed 6 bases from V and 4 bases from J; junction bases left unmatched: 14. CDR3 bases: TGTGCCAGCAGTATAGCGGGAGGGCCCGTTCGGGCATACAATGAGCAGTTCTTC. This codes for CASSIAGGPVRAYNEQFF.

V usage is TRBV5-1 and J usage is TRBJ2-6, with 9 bases matching TRBD2. V was pared by 0 bases and J by 3 bases, with 25 bases of the junction left unmatched. The CDR3 runs 24 residues. The germline CDR1 and CDR2 sequences are SGHRS and YFSETQ. The CDR3 region has the DNA TGCGCCAGCAGCTTGGCCTGGGGGGAATCCACACTAGCGGGCCTTGTTTTTGGGGCCAACGTCCTGACTTTC. Protein: CASSLAWGESTLAGLVFGANVLTF. Looking up the rest from reference TRBV5-1 and TRBJ2-6 gives the full variable domain: KAGVTQTPRYLIKTRGQQVTLSCSPISGHRSVSWYQQTPGQGLQFLFEYFSETQRNKGNFPGRFSGRQFSNSRSEMNVSTLELGDSALYLCASSLAWGESTLAGLVFGANVLTFGAGSRLTVL.

This sequence joins TRBV4-3 and TRBJ2-3; no clear D gene. Deletions cut 5 bases from V and 0 bases from J, with 6 bases between. The germline V gene encodes CDR1 LGHNA and CDR2 YSLEER. There are 13 residues in the CDR3. The CDR3: CASSEASTDTQYF. CDR3 coding DNA: TGCGCCAGCAGCGAAGCTAGCACAGATACGCAGTATTTT.

This clonotype has at least ten counts. This sequence joins TRBV6-1 and TRBJ2-7, with D unresolved. The CDR3 consists of 16 residues. Germline-derived CDR1 and CDR2 are MNHNS and SASEGT. With 6 bases removed from V and 1 base from J, the gap between germline ends came to 19 bases. The chain's CDR3 is CASSMLSGDPSYEQYF. CDR3 sequence (DNA): TGTGCCAGCAGCATGCTTTCGGGCGACCCGTCCTACGAGCAGTACTTC.

This clonotype has ten or more counts. This chain links TRBV7-9 with TRBJ2-1; 9 bases map to TRBD2. Trimming removed 5 bases from V and 7 bases from J; junction bases left unmatched: 9. CDR3 length: 15 amino acids. Germline-derived CDR1 and CDR2 are SEHNR and FQNEAQ (reference sequence). This chain's CDR3 is CASSASTSGINEQFF. The CDR3 DNA sequence: TGTGCCAGCAGCGCCTCGACTAGCGGAATTAATGAGCAGTTCTTC.

This clonotype showed up many times. The rearrangement links TRBV12-3 or TRBV12-4 to TRBJ1-2, with 7 bases identical to TRBD1. This CDR3 has 14 residues. V dropped 3 bases and J dropped 3; count of bases not matched to a gene: 4. The CDR3 spells CASSFGGGYYGYTF. The CDR3 coding sequence is TGTGCCAGCAGTTTTGGAGGGGGCTACTATGGCTACACCTTC.

The chain uses TRBV7-9 and TRBJ1-1, with TRBD1 as a possible D gene (6 bases). Germline assignment: CDR1 SEHNR and CDR2 FQNEAQ (reference sequence). Trimming left V 5 bases short and J 3 bases short, with 19 bases between. The CDR3 runs to 16 residues. The chain's CDR3 is CASSPRGGSGYTEAFF. In DNA form, the CDR3 reads TGTGCCAGCAGCCCCAGGGGTGGGAGTGGGTACACTGAAGCTTTCTTT.

This chain links TRBV6-1 with TRBJ1-2, with 7 bases matching TRBD1. Germline V gene data show CDR1 as MNHNS and CDR2 as SASEGT. This CDR3 has 13 amino acids. Losses at the gene ends were 8 bases for V and 4 bases for J; bases not matched to a gene: 7. The CDR3 DNA follows: TGTGCCAGCCCAGACAGGGAGGCCTATGGCTACACCTTC. This encodes CASPDREAYGYTF.

This clonotype was counted only a few times. The genes are TRBV6-5 and TRBJ1-5; no definite D call. The V and J ends lost 0 bases and 7 bases respectively, with 10 bases between them. This CDR3 spans 14 amino acids. CDR1 MNHEY and CDR2 SVGAGI come from the germline V gene. This CDR3 is CASSYSTGGQPQHF. CDR3 coding DNA: TGTGCCAGCAGTTACTCGACGGGCGGGCAGCCCCAGCATTTT.

This clonotype appeared a few times. The chain employs TRBV15 and TRBJ1-4; D is unresolved. The germline V gene has CDR1 LNHNV and CDR2 YYDKDF (reference sequence). Trimming left V 0 bases short and J 5 bases short, with 13 bases between. The CDR3 consists of 16 residues. DNA for the CDR3: TGTGCCACCAGCAGAGATGAAGCAGGTCCGAATGAAAAACTGTTTTTT. It encodes CATSRDEAGPNEKLFF.